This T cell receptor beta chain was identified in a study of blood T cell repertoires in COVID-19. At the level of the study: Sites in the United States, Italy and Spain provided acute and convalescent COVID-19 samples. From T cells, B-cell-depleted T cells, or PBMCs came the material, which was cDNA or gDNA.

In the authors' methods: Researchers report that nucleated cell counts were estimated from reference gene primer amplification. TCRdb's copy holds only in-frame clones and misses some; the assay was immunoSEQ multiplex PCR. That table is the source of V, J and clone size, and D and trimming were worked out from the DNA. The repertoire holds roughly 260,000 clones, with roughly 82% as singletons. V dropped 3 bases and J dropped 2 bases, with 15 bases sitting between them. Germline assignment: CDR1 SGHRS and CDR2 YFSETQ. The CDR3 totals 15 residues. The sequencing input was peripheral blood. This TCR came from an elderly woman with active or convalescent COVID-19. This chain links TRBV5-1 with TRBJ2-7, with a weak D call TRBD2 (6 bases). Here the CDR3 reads CASSSPRRETYEQYF. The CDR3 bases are TGCGCCAGCAGCTCGCCCAGACGGGAGACCTACGAGCAGTACTTC.